These 31 T cell receptor beta chains were all obtained from the same sample, sequenced in a study of blood T cell repertoires in COVID-19. Assay: immunoSEQ multiplex PCR; the TCRdb copy retains only in-frame clones and omits some. This table holds roughly 200,000 clones, around 80% found once. Sequences were obtained from peripheral blood. The receptors come from an older woman with COVID-19, enrolled during active disease.

Only a few counts were recorded for this clone. One end of the junction does not line up with germline, which may come from a read error. The gene calls are TRBV28 and TRBJ2-7; 9 bases agree with TRBD2. Germline V gene lookup returns CDR1 MDHEN and CDR2 SYDVKM. The CDR3 consists of 15 residues. The CDR3 DNA follows: TGTGCCAGCAGTTTATTATCCGGGATAGCGGGAGCTGCTCACTTC. Its protein is CASSLLSGIAGAAHF. Full variable domain (missing parts from reference TRBV28 and TRBJ2-7): DVKVTQSSRYLVKRTGEKVFLECVQDMDHENMFWYRQDPGLGLRLIYFSYDVKMKEKGDIPEGYSVSREKKERFSLILESASTNQTSMYLCASSLLSGIAGAAHFGPGTRLTVT.

This chain joins TRBV12-3 or TRBV12-4 and TRBJ2-5, with D hard to call. This CDR3 contains 12 residues. V gave up 6 bases and J gave up 5 bases, with 10 bases separating them. The CDR3 DNA sequence: TGTGCCAGCAGCCCCACGAGGGAGACCCAGTACTTC. Translating gives CASSPTRETQYF.

CDR3 DNA: TGTGCCAGCAGTTACTCAGCGGGAGTAGAAGAGCAGTTCTTC. Translated, it gives CASSYSAGVEEQFF. The rearrangement links TRBV6-2 or TRBV6-3 to TRBJ2-1, with 8 nucleotides matching TRBD2. V lost 0 bases to trimming and J lost 10 bases; unmatched junction nucleotides: 5. The CDR3 has 14 amino acids. Germline loops: CDR1 MNHEY, CDR2 SVGEGT.

V gene TRBV19 combines with J gene TRBJ2-6; a weak D match, TRBD1 (5 bases). Deletions cut 7 bases from V and 0 bases from J, with 16 bases between. Germline CDR1 reads LNHDA; CDR2 reads SQIVND (reference sequence). This CDR3 is 17 amino acids long. CDR3 DNA sequence: TGTGCCAGTACCTCAAGACAGATCCTCTCTGGGGCCAACGTCCTGACTTTC. Translation: CASTSRQILSGANVLTF.

A few counts support this clone. The chain couples TRBV2 to TRBJ1-5; the match to TRBD1 covers 10 bases. Trimming removed 6 bases from V and 4 bases from J; junction bases left unmatched: 9. The germline gives CDR1 SNHLY, CDR2 FYNNEI. The CDR3 totals 16 residues. This CDR3 reads CASRDRGWAGNQPQHF. CDR3 DNA sequence: TGTGCCAGCAGGGACAGGGGGTGGGCGGGGAATCAGCCCCAGCATTTT.

V and J are TRBV11-3 and TRBJ2-1; 8 nucleotides line up with TRBD1. This CDR3 is built from 15 residues. Germline loops: CDR1 SGHNT, CDR2 YENEEA. V dropped 1 base and J dropped 6; count of bases not matched to a gene: 5. In nucleotides, the CDR3 is TGTGCCAGCAGCTTAGCTGGGACAGGCCCCAATGAGCAGTTCTTC. Its protein product is CASSLAGTGPNEQFF.

The chain carries TRBV7-3 and TRBJ2-2; 7 bases agree with TRBD1. The CDR3 runs to 16 residues. The germline V gene has CDR1 SGHTA and CDR2 FQGTGA. The ends lost 5 bases at V and 1 base at J; junction bases unmatched: 7. CDR3 DNA: TGTGCCAGCAGCCAAACAGGGGTGAGGAACACCGGGGAGCTGTTTTTT. It encodes CASSQTGVRNTGELFF.

The chain couples TRBV18 to TRBJ1-5; possibly TRBD1 for D (5 bases). CDR1 and CDR2 from the germline V gene are KGHSH and LQKENI. The CDR3 has 16 residues. Trimming pared 8 bases from V and 3 bases from J, leaving 20 bases between. As DNA, the CDR3 is TGTGCCAGCGCCACCACATTCCAGGGTACCAATCAGCCCCAGCATTTT. It is translated as CASATTFQGTNQPQHF.

The V call is TRBV28, the J call TRBJ1-5; 8 bases are shared with TRBD1. CDR3 length equals 16 residues. The germline CDR1 and CDR2 sequences are MDHEN and SYDVKM. With V trimmed by 8 bases and J by 4 bases, 13 bases remained unmatched. The chain's CDR3 is CASQAPGQAPNQPQHF. In DNA, the CDR3 is TGTGCCAGCCAGGCCCCGGGACAGGCTCCGAATCAGCCCCAGCATTTT.

The CDR3 sequence is CASSLDGGKGSGNTIYF. As DNA, the CDR3 is TGCGCCAGCAGCTTGGATGGGGGGAAAGGCTCTGGAAACACCATATATTTT. J is TRBJ1-3 and V is TRBV5-1; tentatively, D is TRBD1 (5 bases). V was pared by 0 bases and J by 0 bases, with 13 bases between. CDR1 is SGHRS, CDR2 YFSETQ, per germline. This CDR3 has 17 residues.

This sequence joins TRBV18 and TRBJ2-7, with TRBD1 matching over 9 bases. This CDR3 has 13 residues. In germline, CDR1 is KGHSH, CDR2 LQKENI. V trimming: 1 base; J trimming: 5 bases; junction bases outside the gene matches: 0. Here the CDR3 reads CASSPRTGDEQYF. CDR3 coding DNA: TGTGCCAGCTCACCACGGACAGGGGACGAGCAGTACTTC.

The chain is built from TRBV19 and TRBJ1-2; 9 positions match TRBD1. The CDR3 length is 15 residues. Per the germline V gene, CDR1 is LNHDA and CDR2 is SQIVND (reference sequence). Germline trimming cut 3 bases from V and 2 bases from J; bases unmatched to any gene: 4. CDR3 protein: CASSMDRGLNYGYTF. The CDR3, as DNA: TGTGCCAGTAGTATGGACAGGGGCTTGAACTATGGCTACACCTTC.

CDR3 sequence (DNA): TGCAGCGTGTCCTCAAGGGGGCCGGGAAACACCATATATTTT. Amino acid sequence: CSVSSRGPGNTIYF. The rearrangement uses TRBV29-1 and TRBJ1-3; 7 nucleotides align to TRBD1. The CDR3 covers 14 residues. Germline trimming cut 6 bases from V and 4 bases from J; bases unmatched to any gene: 9. Germline V gene lookup returns CDR1 SQVTM and CDR2 ANQGSEA.

This chain links TRBV6-6 with TRBJ2-5; D is perhaps TRBD2 (7 bases). This CDR3 has 16 amino acids. V was shortened by 5 bases and J by 4 bases, with 20 bases between the two germline ends. The V gene's germline CDR1 is MNHNY and CDR2 SVGAGI (reference sequence). CDR3 sequence reads: CASSGTPGGAVETQYF. The CDR3 DNA is TGTGCCAGCAGTGGAACCCCTGGGGGGGCCGTAGAGACCCAGTACTTC.

There are a few counts of this clone. The chain recombines TRBV28 with TRBJ2-7; the D is unclear. CDR1 MDHEN and CDR2 SYDVKM come from the germline V gene. CDR3 length equals 14 residues. The V end lost 3 bases, the J end lost 6 bases, and 15 bases lay between the germline ends. The CDR3 reads CASSFAGLLIEQYF. The CDR3 coding sequence is TGTGCCAGCAGTTTCGCTGGGCTTTTGATCGAGCAGTACTTC.

V usage is TRBV2 and J usage is TRBJ1-5; 8 positions agree with TRBD1. Germline lookup yields CDR1 SNHLY and CDR2 FYNNEI. With 7 bases clipped from V and 4 bases from J, the junction kept 9 bases outside the gene matches. The CDR3 contains 15 residues. The CDR3 loop is CASNDRGGPNQPQHF. The DNA for the CDR3 is TGTGCCAGCAACGACAGGGGAGGTCCAAATCAGCCCCAGCATTTT.

The V and J genes are TRBV4-3 and TRBJ2-5; TRBD1 agrees at 10 bases. The ends lost 4 bases at V and 5 bases at J; junction bases unmatched: 1. The germline V gene has CDR1 LGHNA and CDR2 YSLEER. The CDR3 runs 13 residues. CDR3 DNA: TGCGCCAGCAGCCTGGACAGGGGGGAGACCCAGTACTTC. This translates into CASSLDRGETQYF.

V is TRBV11-2 and J is TRBJ2-1, with D uncertain. Germline V gene data show CDR1 as SGHAT and CDR2 as FQNNGV. The CDR3 loop spans 15 amino acids. Trimming left V 5 bases short and J 2 bases short, with 13 bases between. DNA for the CDR3: TGTGCCAGCAGCACCAATAGAGGTGCCTACAATGAGCAGTTCTTC. Translated: CASSTNRGAYNEQFF.

The chain couples TRBV4-2 to TRBJ1-2, with TRBD1 identical over 8 bases. CDR1 LGHNA and CDR2 YNFKEQ come from the germline V gene. CDR3 length equals 14 residues. Trimming removed 4 bases from V and 6 bases from J; junction bases left unmatched: 7. CDR3 residues: CASSPDRGWDGYTF. As DNA, the CDR3 is TGTGCCAGCAGCCCCGACAGGGGATGGGATGGCTACACCTTC.

The chain is built from TRBV20-1 and TRBJ2-5; a weak D match, TRBD2 (6 bases). Germline V gene sequence: CDR1 DFQATT, CDR2 SNEGSKA (reference sequence). V was trimmed by 3 bases and J by 2 bases, leaving 13 bases between them. The length of the CDR3 is 14 residues. The CDR3: CSASAGLGQETQYF. The CDR3 DNA is TGCAGTGCTAGTGCGGGATTGGGGCAAGAGACCCAGTACTTC.

The DNA for the CDR3 is TGTGCCAGCAGCACCGGGACAGGGGTCGGGGAGACCCAGTACTTC. As protein: CASSTGTGVGETQYF. This chain joins TRBV13 and TRBJ2-5; 10 bases are shared with TRBD1. Germline V gives CDR1 PRHDT, CDR2 FYEKMQ (reference sequence). CDR3 size: 15 residues. With 5 bases clipped from V and 5 bases from J, the junction kept 8 bases outside the gene matches.

This clone has more than one count but fewer than ten. This chain joins TRBV6-6 and TRBJ1-2, with D possibly matching TRBD1 (6 bases). CDR1 MNHNY and CDR2 SVGAGI come from the germline V gene (reference sequence). The CDR3 runs to 13 residues. V lost 7 bases and J 9 bases, leaving 18 bases between the germline ends. The CDR3 loop is CASTFRGARSYTF. The DNA for the CDR3 is TGTGCCAGCACTTTCCGGGGGGCGCGGAGCTACACCTTC.

This chain connects TRBV6-1 to TRBJ1-5, with TRBD1 identical over 7 bases. With V trimmed by 0 bases and J by 3 bases, 8 bases remained unmatched. Germline-derived CDR1 and CDR2 are MNHNS and SASEGT. This CDR3 is built from 17 residues. The CDR3 DNA is TGTGCCAGCAGTGAAGCTGGGACAGACCAATACAATCAGCCCCAGCATTTT. Amino acid sequence: CASSEAGTDQYNQPQHF.

The chain employs TRBV15 and TRBJ2-1, with a tentative D call TRBD1 (6 bases). Trimming stripped 1 base from V and 7 bases from J, with 17 bases between. The germline V gene has CDR1 LNHNV and CDR2 YYDKDF (reference sequence). CDR3 size: 16 residues. CDR3 DNA sequence: TGTGCCACCAGCAGAGGAGGTGGGGGCTACACGAATGAGCAGTTCTTC. Amino acids: CATSRGGGGYTNEQFF.

The chain joins TRBV5-1 to TRBJ2-6; 10 nucleotides align to TRBD1. The germline V gene encodes CDR1 SGHRS and CDR2 YFSETQ. V lost 3 bases, J lost 1 base, and 7 bases stayed unmatched. The CDR3 totals 18 residues. Written as DNA, the CDR3 is TGCGCCAGCAGCTGGGGACAGGGGCTGGTATCTGGGGCCAACGTCCTGACTTTC. Translation gives CASSWGQGLVSGANVLTF. Together with reference TRBV5-1 and TRBJ2-6, the CDR3 gives the full variable domain: KAGVTQTPRYLIKTRGQQVTLSCSPISGHRSVSWYQQTPGQGLQFLFEYFSETQRNKGNFPGRFSGRQFSNSRSEMNVSTLELGDSALYLCASSWGQGLVSGANVLTFGAGSRLTVL.

The chain carries TRBV10-3 and TRBJ2-2; the D is unclear. CDR1 is ENHRY and CDR2 is SYGVKD in the germline V gene. The CDR3 sequence is 11 residues long. Trimming removed 6 bases at V and 6 bases at J, with 5 bases between. CDR3 region: CAIRQAGELFF. The CDR3, as DNA: TGTGCCATCAGGCAGGCCGGGGAGCTGTTTTTT.

V and J are TRBV12-3 or TRBV12-4 and TRBJ1-6; 7 bases align to TRBD1. The CDR3 runs 12 residues. The V segment lost 3 bases and the J segment 14 bases; nucleotides outside the gene matches: 4. The CDR3, as DNA: TGTGCCAGCAGTTTGAGGGGGCAAACCCTCCACTTT. It yields the protein CASSLRGQTLHF.

This clone came up once. The chain links TRBV11-3 to TRBJ2-5; 9 bases fit TRBD1. The CDR3 length is 16 residues. The junction had 5 bases not matched to a gene; V was cut back by 1 base and J by 2 bases. Germline V gene data show CDR1 as SGHNT and CDR2 as YENEEA. The CDR3: CASSLGTGVSQETQYF. The CDR3 DNA reads TGTGCCAGCAGCTTAGGGACAGGGGTTTCACAAGAGACCCAGTACTTC.

This chain joins TRBV19 and TRBJ2-1; a possible D gene is TRBD2 (6 bases). CDR1 and CDR2 from the germline V gene are LNHDA and SQIVND (reference sequence). The CDR3 consists of 15 residues. Trimming left V 3 bases short and J 7 bases short, with 16 bases between. CDR3 nucleotide sequence: TGTGCCAGTAGTATTTCACTAGCAAATGTAAATGAGCAGTTCTTC. Its protein product is CASSISLANVNEQFF.

The J gene is TRBJ2-5, the V gene TRBV29-1; 11 nucleotides line up with TRBD2. V was pared by 2 bases and J by 8 bases, with 13 bases of the junction left unmatched. Per the germline V gene, CDR1 is SQVTM and CDR2 is ANQGSEA. The CDR3 totals 16 residues. The CDR3: CSVERVAGGLRGTQYF. The CDR3 DNA reads TGCAGCGTTGAAAGGGTAGCGGGGGGGCTTCGAGGAACCCAGTACTTC. The complete variable domain, with remaining parts taken from reference TRBV29-1 and TRBJ2-5, reads SAVISQKPSRDICQRGTSLTIQCQVDSQVTMMFWYRQQPGQSLTLIATANQGSEATYESGFVIDKFPISRPNLTFSTLTVSNMSPEDSSIYLCSVERVAGGLRGTQYFGPGTRLLVL.

This clone was seen only a few times. The V and J genes are TRBV7-8 and TRBJ2-1; 12 nucleotides match TRBD2. Per germline, CDR1 SGHVS and CDR2 FQNEAQ. The CDR3 covers 16 residues. Trimming took 1 base from V and 3 from J; bases not matched to a gene: 1. CDR3 nucleotide sequence: TGTGCCAGCAGCTTAGAACTAGCGGGAGGCTACAATGAGCAGTTCTTC. This translates into CASSLELAGGYNEQFF.